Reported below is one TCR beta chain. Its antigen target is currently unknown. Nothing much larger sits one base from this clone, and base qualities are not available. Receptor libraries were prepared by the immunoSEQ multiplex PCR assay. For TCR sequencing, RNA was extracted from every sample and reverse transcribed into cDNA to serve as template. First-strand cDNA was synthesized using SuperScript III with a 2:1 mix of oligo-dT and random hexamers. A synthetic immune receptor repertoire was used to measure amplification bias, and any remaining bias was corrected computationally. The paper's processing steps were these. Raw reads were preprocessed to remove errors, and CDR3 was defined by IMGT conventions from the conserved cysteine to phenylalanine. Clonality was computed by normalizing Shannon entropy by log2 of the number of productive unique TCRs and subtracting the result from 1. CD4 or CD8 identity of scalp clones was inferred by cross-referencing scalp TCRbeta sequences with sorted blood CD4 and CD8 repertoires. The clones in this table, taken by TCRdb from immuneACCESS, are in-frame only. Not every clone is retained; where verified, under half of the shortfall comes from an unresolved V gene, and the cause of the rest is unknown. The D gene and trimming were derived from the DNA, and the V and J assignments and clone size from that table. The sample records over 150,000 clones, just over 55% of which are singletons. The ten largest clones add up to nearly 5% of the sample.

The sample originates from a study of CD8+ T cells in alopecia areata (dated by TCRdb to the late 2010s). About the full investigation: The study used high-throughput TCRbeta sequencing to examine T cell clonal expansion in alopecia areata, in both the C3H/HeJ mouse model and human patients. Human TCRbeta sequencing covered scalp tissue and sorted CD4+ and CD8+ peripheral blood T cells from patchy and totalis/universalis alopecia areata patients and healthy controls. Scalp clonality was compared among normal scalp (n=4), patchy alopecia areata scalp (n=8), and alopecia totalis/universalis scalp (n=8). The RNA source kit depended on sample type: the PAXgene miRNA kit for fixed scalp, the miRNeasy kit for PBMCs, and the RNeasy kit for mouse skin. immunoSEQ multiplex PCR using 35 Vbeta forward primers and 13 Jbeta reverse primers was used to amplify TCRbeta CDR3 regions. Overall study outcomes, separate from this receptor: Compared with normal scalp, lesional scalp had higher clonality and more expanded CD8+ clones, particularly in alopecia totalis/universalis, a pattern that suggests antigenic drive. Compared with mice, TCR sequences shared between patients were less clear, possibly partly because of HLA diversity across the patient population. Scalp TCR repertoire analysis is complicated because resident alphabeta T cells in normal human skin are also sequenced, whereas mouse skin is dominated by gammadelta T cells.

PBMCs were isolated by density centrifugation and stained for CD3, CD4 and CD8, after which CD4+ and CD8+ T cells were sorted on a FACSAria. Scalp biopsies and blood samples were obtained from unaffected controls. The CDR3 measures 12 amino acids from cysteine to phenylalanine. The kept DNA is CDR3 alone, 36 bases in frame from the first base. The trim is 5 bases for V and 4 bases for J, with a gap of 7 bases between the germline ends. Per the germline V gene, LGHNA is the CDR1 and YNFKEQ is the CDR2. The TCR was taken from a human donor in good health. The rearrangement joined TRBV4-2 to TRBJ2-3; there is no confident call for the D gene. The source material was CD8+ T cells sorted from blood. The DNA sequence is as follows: TGTGCCAGCAGCGGAAGGGCAGATACGCAGTATTTT. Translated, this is CASSGRADTQYF.